A selection of T cell receptor beta chains follows, all from one sample in a study of blood T cells in healthy people across ages. TCRdb re-called the 5' RACE reads with MiXCR, one entry per CDR3 protein. Among hundreds of thousands of distinct CDR3 sequences listed, under 30% were seen once. These sequences were also reported in another study, on T cells of mothers and their children.

Sample: blood. Every receptor here comes from a boy aged 10-17 years in good health. CDR3s include the opening cysteine and the closing phenylalanine or tryptophan. A D gene is named only where the DNA matches it firmly. Clone size is not always given. Where it is, it says once, few, many or a class for expanded clones.

j_call: TRBJ2-1
clone_size: NA
v_call: TRBV5-1
d_call: TRBD2
cdr3_aa: CASSPLTSGGAKQFF
cdr3_nt: TGCGCCAGCAGCCCCCTAACGAGCGGGGGGGCCAAACAGTTCTTC

j_call: TRBJ2-3
clone_size: few
v_call: TRBV29-1
d_call: NA
cdr3_aa: CSVQVQRMTDTQYF
cdr3_nt: TGCAGCGTGCAGGTACAGCGGATGACAGATACGCAGTATTTT

j_call: TRBJ1-1
clone_size: many
v_call: TRBV5-1
d_call: TRBD1
cdr3_aa: CASSVLRTGASTEAFF
cdr3_nt: TGCGCCAGCAGCGTTTTAAGGACAGGGGCCTCCACTGAAGCTTTCTTT

j_call: TRBJ2-3
clone_size: many
v_call: TRBV4-3
d_call: NA
cdr3_aa: CASSQDPSADTQYF
cdr3_nt: TGCGCCAGCAGCCAAGATCCCTCGGCGGATACGCAGTATTTT

j_call: TRBJ1-2
clone_size: NA
v_call: TRBV5-5
d_call: TRBD1
cdr3_aa: CASSIQGEGYGYTF
cdr3_nt: TGTGCCAGCAGCATACAGGGGGAAGGCTATGGCTACACCTTC

j_call: TRBJ1-2
clone_size: few
v_call: TRBV20-1
d_call: NA
cdr3_aa: CSASSGAQGYTF
cdr3_nt: TGCAGTGCTAGTTCCGGGGCGCAAGGCTACACCTTC

j_call: TRBJ2-1
clone_size: few
v_call: TRBV10-2
d_call: TRBD2
cdr3_aa: CASRPGLAGVSYNEQFF
cdr3_nt: TGCGCCAGCAGACCGGGACTAGCGGGGGTCTCCTACAATGAGCAGTTCTTC

j_call: TRBJ2-5
clone_size: NA
v_call: TRBV5-1
d_call: TRBD1
cdr3_aa: CASSSSGQGEETQYF
cdr3_nt: TGCGCCAGCAGCTCGTCGGGACAGGGGGAAGAGACCCAGTACTTC

j_call: TRBJ2-1
clone_size: NA
v_call: TRBV7-9
d_call: NA
cdr3_aa: CASSWDNENEQFF
cdr3_nt: TGTGCCAGCAGCTGGGACAACGAAAATGAGCAGTTCTTC

j_call: TRBJ1-1
clone_size: NA
v_call: TRBV27
d_call: NA
cdr3_aa: CATRTGTEAFF
cdr3_nt: TGTGCCACGAGGACGGGCACTGAAGCTTTCTTT

j_call: TRBJ2-5
clone_size: few
v_call: TRBV5-1
d_call: TRBD1
cdr3_aa: CASSPGTGKMQETQYF
cdr3_nt: TGCGCCAGCAGCCCCGGGACAGGAAAGATGCAAGAGACCCAGTACTTC

j_call: TRBJ1-6
clone_size: NA
v_call: TRBV10-3
d_call: NA
cdr3_aa: CAISEGRPSSNSPLHF
cdr3_nt: TGTGCCATCAGTGAGGGCAGGCCCTCGTCTAATTCACCCCTCCACTTT

j_call: TRBJ1-5
clone_size: NA
v_call: TRBV27
d_call: TRBD1
cdr3_aa: CASSGRTGDSNQPQHF
cdr3_nt: TGTGCCAGCAGTGGCCGGACAGGGGATAGCAATCAGCCCCAGCATTTT

j_call: TRBJ2-3
clone_size: few
v_call: TRBV20-1
d_call: TRBD2
cdr3_aa: CSARDLERGATDTQYF
cdr3_nt: TGCAGTGCTAGAGATCTAGAGCGGGGGGCCACAGATACGCAGTATTTT

j_call: TRBJ2-1
clone_size: NA
v_call: TRBV1
d_call: NA
cdr3_aa: CTSSPRMGGGAGEQFF
cdr3_nt: TGCACCAGCAGCCCCCGAATGGGCGGGGGGGCCGGTGAGCAGTTCTTC

j_call: TRBJ1-4
clone_size: few
v_call: TRBV12-3/TRBV12-4
d_call: NA
cdr3_aa: CASGVSGTTNEKLFF
cdr3_nt: TGTGCCAGCGGAGTTTCGGGTACAACTAATGAAAAACTGTTTTTT

j_call: TRBJ2-1
clone_size: NA
v_call: TRBV12-5
d_call: TRBD2
cdr3_aa: CAGGLSGAKGEQFF
cdr3_nt: TGTGCTGGTGGTTTAAGCGGGGCAAAAGGGGAGCAGTTCTTC